A single sample is the source of the 18 T cell receptor beta chains below, sequenced in a study of blood T cell repertoires in COVID-19. Some clones are missing from TCRdb's copy, which holds only in-frame ones; the method was immunoSEQ multiplex PCR. This sample has about 20,000 clones; roughly 90% occur once, and the top ten carry about 7.8%. Sequenced sample: peripheral blood. These receptors originate from a woman aged 60-70 years with active COVID-19.

The V gene is TRBV19, the J gene TRBJ2-4, with 11 bases lining up with TRBD1. V lost 7 bases to trimming and J lost 15 bases; unmatched junction nucleotides: 5. CDR3 size: 11 residues. The germline CDR1 and CDR2 sequences are LNHDA and SQIVND (reference sequence). CDR3 loop: CASTSGTGGYF. Written as DNA, the CDR3 is TGTGCCAGTACCTCCGGGACAGGGGGGTACTTC.

The chain is built from TRBV7-3 and TRBJ2-2, with TRBD2 identical over 10 bases. Germline V gene data show CDR1 as SGHTA and CDR2 as FQGTGA. Trimming removed 3 bases from V and 4 bases from J; junction bases left unmatched: 5. The CDR3 sequence is 16 residues long. The CDR3 DNA follows: TGTGCCAGCAGCTTCGTTACTAGCGGGGCCACCGGGGAGCTGTTTTTT. It is translated as CASSFVTSGATGELFF.

This clone has just a few counts. The chain couples TRBV6-1 to TRBJ2-7; D possibly corresponds to TRBD2 (6 bases). Germline values: CDR1 MNHNS, CDR2 SASEGT. The CDR3 is 17 residues long. V shed 4 bases and J shed 0 bases, with 19 bases lying between them. Here the CDR3 reads CASSASTGTWGSYEQYF. Here the CDR3 DNA reads TGTGCCAGCAGTGCTTCTACCGGGACTTGGGGCTCCTACGAGCAGTACTTC.

The rearrangement joins TRBV6-5 to TRBJ2-5; TRBD2 matches at 8 bases. After removal of 8 bases from V and 5 bases from J, the junction contained 10 bases not matched to a gene. This CDR3 is 14 amino acids long. From germline, CDR1 is MNHEY and CDR2 SVGAGI. CDR3: CASGDGGARETQYF. DNA of the CDR3: TGTGCCAGCGGGGACGGGGGGGCCCGGGAGACCCAGTACTTC.

This clone was seen a single time. The chain joins TRBV5-8 to TRBJ2-5, with 11 bases aligning to TRBD2. Per germline, CDR1 SGHTS and CDR2 YDEGEE. The CDR3 contains 14 residues. Trimming removed 4 bases from V and 5 bases from J; junction bases left unmatched: 4. The CDR3 nucleotides are TGTGCCAGCAGCCACGGGACTAGCGGTGAGACCCAGTACTTC. This gives the protein CASSHGTSGETQYF. Variable domain in full (rest from reference TRBV5-8 and TRBJ2-5): EAGVTQSPTHLIKTRGQQATLRCSPISGHTSVYWYQQALGLGLQFLLWYDEGEERNRGNFPPRFSGRQFPNYSSELNVNALELEDSALYLCASSHGTSGETQYFGPGTRLLVL.

This chain joins TRBV10-3 and TRBJ2-5, with 8 bases fitting TRBD2. The CDR3 consists of 16 residues. Per the germline V gene, CDR1 is ENHRY and CDR2 is SYGVKD. Unmatched junction bases numbered 17, after V lost 10 bases and J lost 4 bases. In DNA form, the CDR3 reads TGTGCCACATCGGGAGGGGAAACAGTTGTTGGAGAGACCCAGTACTTC. It codes for CATSGGETVVGETQYF.

The chain employs TRBV7-8 and TRBJ2-4; D remains ambiguous. This CDR3 has 15 amino acids. V lost 1 base, J lost 0 bases, and 7 bases lay in between. CDR1 and CDR2 from the germline V gene are SGHVS and FQNEAQ. The CDR3 nucleotides read TGTGCCAGCAGCTTAGTAGCTGGAGCCAAAAACATTCAGTACTTC. Translating gives CASSLVAGAKNIQYF.

The V call is TRBV15, the J call TRBJ1-5; the match to TRBD1 covers 10 bases. The V and J ends lost 7 bases and 0 bases, in that order; junction bases with no gene match: 6. Germline V CDR1 and CDR2: LNHNV, YYDKDF (reference sequence). The CDR3 is 16 residues long. The CDR3 loop is CATTPGQGNSNQPQHF. In DNA form, the CDR3 reads TGTGCCACCACCCCGGGACAGGGGAATAGCAATCAGCCCCAGCATTTT.

The CDR3 here is CASSLRSGGYNEQFF. The CDR3 coding sequence is TGCGCCAGCAGCTTGAGAAGCGGGGGGTACAATGAGCAGTTCTTC. The chain is built from TRBV5-1 and TRBJ2-1; 9 positions agree with TRBD2. There are 15 residues in the CDR3. Germline CDR1 is SGHRS and CDR2 is YFSETQ. V was clipped by 1 base and J by 4 bases; unmatched bases: 3.

The CDR3 nucleotides read TGTGCCAGCAGCTTACTGGGGGCAGGGCTTCGGGAGCAGTACTTC. It specifies CASSLLGAGLREQYF. The rearrangement uses TRBV7-9 and TRBJ2-7, with a weak D call TRBD1 (6 bases). Germline V gives CDR1 SEHNR, CDR2 FQNEAQ (reference sequence). Trimming removed 2 bases from V and 7 bases from J, with 18 bases in between. CDR3 size: 15 residues. Filled out from reference TRBV7-9 and TRBJ2-7, the complete variable domain reads DTGVSQNPRHKITKRGQNVTFRCDPISEHNRLYWYRQTLGQGPEFLTYFQNEAQLEKSRLLSDRFSAERPKGSFSTLEIQRTEQGDSAMYLCASSLLGAGLREQYFGPGTRLTVT.

V and J are TRBV6-5 and TRBJ2-5; perhaps TRBD1 as D (6 bases). The germline V gene encodes CDR1 MNHEY and CDR2 SVGAGI. CDR3 size: 13 residues. Trimming removed 7 bases from V and 1 base from J, with 10 bases in between. This chain's CDR3 is CASNGQSQETQYF. The DNA for the CDR3 is TGTGCCAGCAACGGACAGAGCCAAGAGACCCAGTACTTC.

The V call is TRBV4-1, the J call TRBJ1-2; D is unclear. CDR3 length: 16 amino acids. V lost 0 bases and J 6 bases, leaving 17 bases between the germline ends. Germline-derived CDR1 and CDR2 are MGHRA and YSYEKL. In DNA, the CDR3 is TGCGCCAGCAGCCAAGATATAACGGTCCTAGGCAATGGCTACACCTTC. Translated, it gives CASSQDITVLGNGYTF.

This clone has only a few counts. This chain links TRBV5-1 with TRBJ1-6; D call uncertain. V shed 6 bases and J shed 5 bases, with 12 bases lying between them. The germline CDR1 and CDR2 sequences are SGHRS and YFSETQ. There are 14 residues in the CDR3. CDR3 bases: TGCGCCAGCAAGCGAACCGGCGATAATTCACCCCTCCACTTT. Protein: CASKRTGDNSPLHF.

The rearrangement joins TRBV15 to TRBJ2-5; D might be TRBD1 (6 bases). This CDR3 region has 14 residues. Germline V gene data show CDR1 as LNHNV and CDR2 as YYDKDF (reference sequence). The ends were cut back, 5 bases at V and 3 bases at J, with 13 bases in the middle. This CDR3 reads CATSPTSGEETQYF. DNA for the CDR3: TGTGCCACCAGCCCCACTTCAGGGGAAGAGACCCAGTACTTC. The entire variable domain, with the rest obtained from reference TRBV15 and TRBJ2-5, is as follows: DAMVIQNPRYQVTQFGKPVTLSCSQTLNHNVMYWYQQKSSQAPKLLFHYYDKDFNNEADTPDNFQSRRPNTSFCFLDIRSPGLGDTAMYLCATSPTSGEETQYFGPGTRLLVL.

V is TRBV2 and J is TRBJ1-2, with 9 positions matching TRBD1. V trimming: 4 bases; J trimming: 10 bases; junction bases outside the gene matches: 10. CDR1 SNHLY and CDR2 FYNNEI come from the germline V gene. This CDR3 has 14 amino acids. The CDR3 loop is CASSAGTGNLVYTF. The CDR3 nucleotides read TGTGCCAGCAGTGCCGGGACAGGGAACCTAGTCTACACCTTC.

The rearrangement links TRBV19 to TRBJ2-3; D possibly corresponds to TRBD2 (5 bases). The germline V gene encodes CDR1 LNHDA and CDR2 SQIVND (reference sequence). V was trimmed by 6 bases and J by 3 bases, leaving 16 bases between them. This CDR3 is built from 15 residues. CDR3 in amino acids: CASRMGEGRTDTQYF. CDR3 nucleotide sequence: TGTGCCAGTAGGATGGGTGAGGGTCGGACAGATACGCAGTATTTT.

The gene calls are TRBV6-2 or TRBV6-3 and TRBJ2-7; 8 bases are a match to TRBD1. CDR3 size: 14 residues. The V segment lost 5 bases and the J segment 5 bases; nucleotides outside the gene matches: 8. The germline CDR1 and CDR2 sequences are MNHEY and SVGEGT. The CDR3 DNA reads TGTGCCAGCAGTGATACAGGGGGTAAAGACGAGCAGTACTTC. It is translated as CASSDTGGKDEQYF.

V is TRBV5-8 and J is TRBJ2-3; 10 nucleotides align to TRBD2. The junction had 10 bases not matched to a gene; V was cut back by 5 bases and J by 7 bases. The length of the CDR3 is 15 residues. Looked up from germline, CDR1 is SGHTS and CDR2 is YDEGEE. CDR3 DNA: TGTGCCAGCAGTCAGGCTAGCGGGAGTCCTCATACGCAGTATTTT. This sequence encodes CASSQASGSPHTQYF. The variable domain in full, with the rest retrieved from reference TRBV5-8 and TRBJ2-3, is EAGVTQSPTHLIKTRGQQATLRCSPISGHTSVYWYQQALGLGLQFLLWYDEGEERNRGNFPPRFSGRQFPNYSSELNVNALELEDSALYLCASSQASGSPHTQYFGPGTRLTVL.